Listed below are T cell receptor beta chains from one sample, sequenced in a study of blood T cell repertoires in COVID-19. Here immunoSEQ multiplex PCR was the method, and the copy in TCRdb shows in-frame clones only, minus some. This sample carries some 290,000 clones, roughly 88% of them seen once, and the ten largest clones take about 2.1%. Sequenced sample: PBMCs or T cells enriched from blood (not recorded which). Receptors were obtained from a woman in her forties with acute COVID-19. Both conserved end residues are part of each CDR3. The D gene is left open where the match is weak. The size field is filled for only some rows; it gives once, few, many or a size class.

v_call	j_call	d_call	clone_size	cdr3_nt	cdr3_aa
TRBV7-2	TRBJ1-4	NA	NA	TGTGCCAGCAGCTTGGGACATCCTAAGGATGAAAAACTGTTTTTT	CASSLGHPKDEKLFF
TRBV11-2	TRBJ2-7	TRBD1	few	TGTGCCAGCAGCTTAGGGTGGACAGGGGGGGCGAGGGAGCAGTACTTC	CASSLGWTGGAREQYF
TRBV5-4	TRBJ1-1	NA	NA	TGTGCCAGCAGCATGGTCGGGGTGAACACTGAAGCTTTCTTT	CASSMVGVNTEAFF
TRBV15	TRBJ1-4	NA	few	TGTGCCACCAGCATCGGGCCTGGGGGGGCGGGCACGGGGCATGAAAAACTGTTTTTT	CATSIGPGGAGTGHEKLFF
TRBV21-1	TRBJ1-2	NA	NA	TGTGCCAGCAGCAACCCGGGACGGAGGGTACTGGGCTATGGCTACACCTTC	CASSNPGRRVLGYGYTF
TRBV30	TRBJ1-2	TRBD1	NA	TGTGCCTGGAGTTTGGTTGTTTGGGACAGGGGGGTATGGCCATTC	CAWSLVVWDRGVWPF
TRBV3-1/TRBV3-2	TRBJ2-7	TRBD1	NA	TGTGCCAGCAGCCCCCGACAGGGCCTCGGCGAGCAGTACTTC	CASSPRQGLGEQYF
TRBV27	TRBJ2-7	NA	NA	TGTGCCAGCAGTTTAGGCAGGGTCATCGACGAGCAGTACTTC	CASSLGRVIDEQYF
TRBV7-8	TRBJ1-1	NA	NA	TGTGCCAGCAGCCTCGGACTTACTGAAGCTTTCTTT	CASSLGLTEAFF
TRBV18	TRBJ2-7	TRBD1	NA	TGTGCCAGCTCACGCGAACAGGGGAAGATTTCCGAGCAGTACTTC	CASSREQGKISEQYF
TRBV29-1	TRBJ1-1	NA	NA	TGCAGCGTTCAGGACTGGGGAACAAACACTGAAGCTTTCTTT	CSVQDWGTNTEAFF
TRBV30	TRBJ1-6	TRBD1	NA	TGTGCCTGGAGTGTGGGACAGGGGAATTCACCCCTCCACTTT	CAWSVGQGNSPLHF
TRBV11-2	TRBJ1-4	TRBD1	NA	TGTGCCAGCAGCTTAGGGACAGGGGGCAAGGGTAATGAAAAACTGTTTTTT	CASSLGTGGKGNEKLFF
TRBV15	TRBJ1-4	NA	NA	TGTGCCACCAGCAGATTTTCTCCCCTTAGAACTAATGAAAAACTGTTTTTT	CATSRFSPLRTNEKLFF
TRBV28	TRBJ2-7	NA	NA	TGTGCCAGCAGTCTCCCCCAGTCCCTCTACGAGCAGTACTTC	CASSLPQSLYEQYF
TRBV6-5	TRBJ1-6	TRBD1	NA	TGTGCCAGTAAAAGGGGGACAGATAATTCACCCCTCCACTTT	CASKRGTDNSPLHF
TRBV7-9	TRBJ1-1	TRBD1	NA	TGCGCCAGCAGCTTGGAGGGACAGATTGGGACTGAAGCTTTCTTT	CASSLEGQIGTEAFF
TRBV7-9	TRBJ2-3	TRBD2	NA	TGTGCCAGCAGCTTACCGACCGACGGGGGGGATTTT	CASSLPTDGGDF
TRBV12-3/TRBV12-4	TRBJ2-7	NA	once	TGTGCCAGCAGTTTCGGGTCCCAGGAGCAGTACTTC	CASSFGSQEQYF
TRBV4-1	TRBJ1-5	TRBD1	NA	TGCGCCAGCAGCCCGGGACAGGGAGGCGGACAGCCCCAGCATTTT	CASSPGQGGGQPQHF
TRBV19	TRBJ1-1	NA	NA	TGTGCCAGTAGTATCGGGGGGTTGGTTGGCACTGAAGCTTTCTTT	CASSIGGLVGTEAFF
TRBV27	TRBJ2-7	TRBD2	NA	TGTGCCAGCAGTTCCCCGGGACTAGGGGCCTACGAGCAGTACTTC	CASSSPGLGAYEQYF
TRBV12-5	TRBJ1-5	TRBD1	once	TGTGCTAGTGGTCCAGGGACAGGGGGCCGATCTACAGGCAATCAGCCCCAGCATTTT	CASGPGTGGRSTGNQPQHF
TRBV28	TRBJ1-2	NA	once	TGTGCCAGCAGTTCTGGGTTAGGGGTCAGGCAGGATGGCTACACCTTC	CASSSGLGVRQDGYTF
TRBV5-1	TRBJ1-2	TRBD1	NA	TGCGCCAGCAGCTTAATCACCGGGACAGGGTTGAACTATGGCTACACCTTC	CASSLITGTGLNYGYTF